This T cell receptor (beta chain) was sequenced for a study of shared clonotypes between healthy human individuals. General observations from the study: In several donors, about 5% of naive CD4 clonotypes appeared in common.

Worth noting for this clone: Its antigen is as yet unknown.

The V gene's germline CDR1 is SNHLY and CDR2 FYNNEI. Between the trimmed V and J ends, which lost 3 bases and 5 bases, there was a span of 16 bases. This CDR3 region has 15 residues. The protocol was immunoSEQ multiplex PCR, while the TCRdb copy is restricted to in-frame clones and leaves out a portion. Here the sample spans millions of clones, around 90% being singletons. J is TRBJ2-5 and V is TRBV2; D is possibly TRBD1 (5 bases). This TCR was recovered from a man younger than 35 in good health. Specimen: naive CD4+ T cells sorted from blood. Subset denoted: CD45RA+ positively selected. In nucleotides, the CDR3 is TGTGCCAGCAGTGAGAGTGGGCAGGGTGGGGAGACCCAGTACTTC. Its protein is CASSESGQGGETQYF.